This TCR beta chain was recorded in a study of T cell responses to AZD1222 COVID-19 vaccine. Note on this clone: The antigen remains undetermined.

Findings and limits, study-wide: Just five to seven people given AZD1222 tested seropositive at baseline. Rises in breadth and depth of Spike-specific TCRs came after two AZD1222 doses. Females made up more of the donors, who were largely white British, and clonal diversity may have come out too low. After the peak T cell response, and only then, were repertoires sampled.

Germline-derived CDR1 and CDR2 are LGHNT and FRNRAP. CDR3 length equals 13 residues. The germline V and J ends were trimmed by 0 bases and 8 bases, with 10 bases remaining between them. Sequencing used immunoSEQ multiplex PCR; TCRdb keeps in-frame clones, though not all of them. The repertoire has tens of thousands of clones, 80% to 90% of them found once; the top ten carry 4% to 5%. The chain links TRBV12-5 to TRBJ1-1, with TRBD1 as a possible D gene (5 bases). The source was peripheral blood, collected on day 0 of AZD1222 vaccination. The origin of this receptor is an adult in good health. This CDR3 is CASGLVRTTEAFF. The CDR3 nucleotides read TGTGCTAGTGGTTTGGTAAGGACAACAGAAGCTTTCTTT.